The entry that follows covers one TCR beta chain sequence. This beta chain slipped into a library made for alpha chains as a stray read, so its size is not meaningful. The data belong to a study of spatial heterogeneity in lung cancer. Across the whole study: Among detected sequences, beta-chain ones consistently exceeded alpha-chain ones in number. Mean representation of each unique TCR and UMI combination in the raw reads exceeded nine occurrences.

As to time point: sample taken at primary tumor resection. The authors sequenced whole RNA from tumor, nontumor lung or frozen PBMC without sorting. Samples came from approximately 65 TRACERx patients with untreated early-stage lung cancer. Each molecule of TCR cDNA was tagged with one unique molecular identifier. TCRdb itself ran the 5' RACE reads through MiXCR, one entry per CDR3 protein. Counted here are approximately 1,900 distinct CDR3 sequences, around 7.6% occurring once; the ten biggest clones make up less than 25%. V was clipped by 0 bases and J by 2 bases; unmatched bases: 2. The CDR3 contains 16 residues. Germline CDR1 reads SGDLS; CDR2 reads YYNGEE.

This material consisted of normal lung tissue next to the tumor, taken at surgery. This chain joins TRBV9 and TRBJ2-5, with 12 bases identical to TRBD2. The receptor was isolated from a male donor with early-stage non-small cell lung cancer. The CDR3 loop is CASSVGTSGAQETQYF. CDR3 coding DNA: TGTGCCAGCAGCGTAGGGACTAGCGGGGCACAAGAGACCCAGTACTTC.